This TCR beta chain was sequenced for a study of a mutant IDH1 vaccine in newly diagnosed glioma. Details on this clone: Its antigen remains unidentified.

As to time point: week 5, during vaccination. Every single dose of the vaccine, 300 ug of mutant IDH1 20-mer peptide, came with topical imiquimod. Sequencing was performed with immunoSEQ multiplex PCR; in TCRdb, only in-frame clones are kept and a portion is missing. The sample comprises 45,000 to 65,000 clones, about 80% of which are singletons, and about 3.1% rests with the top ten. V shed 3 bases and J shed 0 bases, with 16 bases lying between them. The V gene's germline CDR1 is SGHNT and CDR2 YYREEE (reference sequence). The CDR3 has 17 amino acids. This clonotype was sampled from a woman between 18 and 29 years old with glioma. Some clones in this sample may be carry-over from other donors' samples. The chain combines TRBV5-4 with TRBJ1-3, with D maybe TRBD1 (6 bases). The sequenced sample was PBMCs, obtained from a glioma patient whose treatment included an IDH1 peptide vaccine. Written as DNA, the CDR3 is TGTGCCAGCAGCTCGGTGGGAACAGGGCTCTCTGGAAACACCATATATTTT. It is translated as CASSSVGTGLSGNTIYF.